What follows describes a single TCR beta chain. Using its own MiXCR run on the 5' RACE reads, TCRdb lists one record per CDR3 protein. Among 4,900 or so distinct CDR3 sequences listed, around 5% were seen once. This sample stems from a study of spatial heterogeneity in lung cancer. Sample time point: sample taken at primary tumor resection. This sample comprised normal lung tissue next to the tumor, obtained at surgery. This clonotype was sampled from a female donor with early-stage non-small cell lung cancer.

The CDR3 region is CASSLAPDSPYGYTF. The CDR3 bases are TGTGCCAGCAGCTTAGCGCCGGATAGTCCCTATGGCTACACCTTC. V usage is TRBV7-8 and J usage is TRBJ1-2; the D is unclear. The V end was cut by 0 bases, the J end by 4 bases, with 12 bases between. CDR3 length equals 15 residues. In germline, CDR1 is SGHVS, CDR2 FQNEAQ. The variable domain in full, with the rest retrieved from reference TRBV7-8 and TRBJ1-2, is GAGVSQSPRYKVAKRGQDVALRCDPISGHVSLFWYQQALGQGPEFLTYFQNEAQLDKSGLPSDRFFAERPEGSVSTLKIQRTQQEDSAVYLCASSLAPDSPYGYTFGSGTRLTVV.